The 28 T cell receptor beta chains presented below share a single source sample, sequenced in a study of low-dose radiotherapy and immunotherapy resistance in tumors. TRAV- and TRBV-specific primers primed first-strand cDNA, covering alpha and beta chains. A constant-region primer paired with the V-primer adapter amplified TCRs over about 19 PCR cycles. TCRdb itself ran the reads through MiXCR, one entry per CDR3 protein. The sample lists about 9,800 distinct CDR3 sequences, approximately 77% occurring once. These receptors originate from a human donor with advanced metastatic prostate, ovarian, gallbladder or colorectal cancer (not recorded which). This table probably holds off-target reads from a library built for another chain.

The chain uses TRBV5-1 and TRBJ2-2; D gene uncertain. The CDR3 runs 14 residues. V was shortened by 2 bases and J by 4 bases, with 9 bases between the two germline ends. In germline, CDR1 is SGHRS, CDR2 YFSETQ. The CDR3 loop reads CASSLLPPTGELFF. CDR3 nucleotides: TGCGCCAGCAGCTTACTACCGCCCACCGGGGAGCTGTTTTTT.

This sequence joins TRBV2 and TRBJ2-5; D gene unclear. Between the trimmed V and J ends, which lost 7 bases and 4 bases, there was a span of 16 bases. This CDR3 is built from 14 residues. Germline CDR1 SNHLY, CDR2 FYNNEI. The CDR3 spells CASTKDRAGETQYF. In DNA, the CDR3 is TGTGCCAGCACGAAGGATAGAGCTGGAGAGACCCAGTACTTC.

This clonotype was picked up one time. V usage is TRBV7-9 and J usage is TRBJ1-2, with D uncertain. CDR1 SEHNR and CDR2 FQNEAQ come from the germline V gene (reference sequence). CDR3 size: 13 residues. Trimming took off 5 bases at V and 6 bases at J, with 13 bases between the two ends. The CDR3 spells CASSPGPGNGYTF. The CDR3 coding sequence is TGTGCCAGCAGCCCCGGTCCCGGGAATGGCTACACCTTC.

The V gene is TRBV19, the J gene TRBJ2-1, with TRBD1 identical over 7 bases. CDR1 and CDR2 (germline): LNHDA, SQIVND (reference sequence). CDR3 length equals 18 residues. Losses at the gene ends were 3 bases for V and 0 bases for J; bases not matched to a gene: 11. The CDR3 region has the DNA TGTGCCAGTAGTATTTCCGGGCGGACAGGTAGCTCCTACAATGAGCAGTTCTTC. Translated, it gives CASSISGRTGSSYNEQFF. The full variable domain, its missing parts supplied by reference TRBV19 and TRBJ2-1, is DGGITQSPKYLFRKEGQNVTLSCEQNLNHDAMYWYRQDPGQGLRLIYYSQIVNDFQKGDIAEGYSVSREKKESFPLTVTSAQKNPTAFYLCASSISGRTGSSYNEQFFGPGTRLTVL.

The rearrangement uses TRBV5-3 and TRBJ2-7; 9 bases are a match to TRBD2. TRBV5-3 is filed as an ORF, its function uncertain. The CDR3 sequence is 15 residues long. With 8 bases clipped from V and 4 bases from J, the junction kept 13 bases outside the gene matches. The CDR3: CASSKETSGGYEQYF. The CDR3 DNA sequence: TGTGCCAGCAGCAAGGAGACTAGCGGAGGGTACGAGCAGTACTTC.

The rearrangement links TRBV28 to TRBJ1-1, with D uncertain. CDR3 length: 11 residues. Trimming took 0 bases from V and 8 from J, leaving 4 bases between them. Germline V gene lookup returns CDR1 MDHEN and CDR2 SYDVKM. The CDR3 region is CASSLWREAFF. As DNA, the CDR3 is TGTGCCAGCAGTTTATGGAGGGAAGCTTTCTTT.

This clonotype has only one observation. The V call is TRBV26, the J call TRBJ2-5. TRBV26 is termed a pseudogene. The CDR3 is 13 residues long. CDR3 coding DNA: TGTGCCAGCAGTTCATGGTCCGGAGAGACCCAGTACTTC. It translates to CASSSWSGETQYF.

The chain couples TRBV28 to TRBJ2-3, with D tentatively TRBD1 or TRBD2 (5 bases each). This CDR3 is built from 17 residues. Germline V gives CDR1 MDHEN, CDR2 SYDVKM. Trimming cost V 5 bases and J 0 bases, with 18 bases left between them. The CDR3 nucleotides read TGTGCCAGCAGTCCTACGGGGCCCCAAGTTAGCACAGATACGCAGTATTTT. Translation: CASSPTGPQVSTDTQYF.

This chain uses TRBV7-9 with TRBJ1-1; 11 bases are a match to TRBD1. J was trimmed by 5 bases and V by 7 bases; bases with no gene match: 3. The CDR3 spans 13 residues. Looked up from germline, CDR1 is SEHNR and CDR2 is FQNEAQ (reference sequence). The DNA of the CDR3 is TGTGCCAGCACGGGACAGGGGGATACTGAAGCTTTCTTT. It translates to CASTGQGDTEAFF. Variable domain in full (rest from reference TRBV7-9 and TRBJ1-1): DTGVSQNPRHKITKRGQNVTFRCDPISEHNRLYWYRQTLGQGPEFLTYFQNEAQLEKSRLLSDRFSAERPKGSFSTLEIQRTEQGDSAMYLCASTGQGDTEAFFGQGTRLTVV.

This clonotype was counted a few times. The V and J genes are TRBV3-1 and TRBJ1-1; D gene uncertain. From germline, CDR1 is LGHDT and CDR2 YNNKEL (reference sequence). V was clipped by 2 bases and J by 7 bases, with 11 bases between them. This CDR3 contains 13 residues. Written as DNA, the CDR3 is TGTGCCAGCAGCCAACAAGGGATCGGTGAAGCTTTCTTT. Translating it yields CASSQQGIGEAFF.

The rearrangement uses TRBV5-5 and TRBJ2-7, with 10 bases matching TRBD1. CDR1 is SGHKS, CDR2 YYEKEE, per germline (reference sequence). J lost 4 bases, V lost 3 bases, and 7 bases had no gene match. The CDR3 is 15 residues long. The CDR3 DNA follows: TGTGCCAGCAGCTCACCGGGACAGGGGATGTACGAGCAGTACTTC. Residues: CASSSPGQGMYEQYF.

The DNA of the CDR3 is TGTGCCAGCAGTTTGCTAGCGGGAGGGAATTACAATGAGCAGTTCTTC. This sequence encodes CASSLLAGGNYNEQFF. This chain joins TRBV28 and TRBJ2-1; 12 bases are shared with TRBD2. Trimming at V came to 3 bases and at J to 4 bases, leaving 4 bases not matched to a gene. The CDR3 has 16 amino acids. The germline V gene has CDR1 MDHEN and CDR2 SYDVKM.

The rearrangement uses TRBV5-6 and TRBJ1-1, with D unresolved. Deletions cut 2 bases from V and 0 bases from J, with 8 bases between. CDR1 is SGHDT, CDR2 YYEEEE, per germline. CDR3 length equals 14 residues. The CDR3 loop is CASSLGRLNTEAFF. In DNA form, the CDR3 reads TGTGCCAGCAGCTTAGGAAGGTTGAACACTGAAGCTTTCTTT.

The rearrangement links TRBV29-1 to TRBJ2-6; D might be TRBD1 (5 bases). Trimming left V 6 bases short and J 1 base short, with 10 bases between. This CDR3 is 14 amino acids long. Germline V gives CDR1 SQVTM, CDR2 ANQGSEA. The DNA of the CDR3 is TGCAGCGTCCAAGGGGTTTCTGGGGCCAACGTCCTGACTTTC. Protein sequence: CSVQGVSGANVLTF.

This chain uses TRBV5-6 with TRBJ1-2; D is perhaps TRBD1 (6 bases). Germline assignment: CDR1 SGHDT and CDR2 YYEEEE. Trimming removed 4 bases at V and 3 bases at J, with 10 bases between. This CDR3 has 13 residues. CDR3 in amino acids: CASSPTGYYGYTF. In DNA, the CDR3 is TGTGCCAGCAGCCCGACAGGATACTATGGCTACACCTTC.

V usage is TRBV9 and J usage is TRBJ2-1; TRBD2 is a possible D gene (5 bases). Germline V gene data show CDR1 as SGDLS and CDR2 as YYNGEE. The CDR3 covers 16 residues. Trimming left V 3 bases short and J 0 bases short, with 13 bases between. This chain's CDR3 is CASSALLGSSYNEQFF. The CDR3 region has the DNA TGTGCCAGCAGCGCCCTACTGGGGAGCTCCTACAATGAGCAGTTCTTC.

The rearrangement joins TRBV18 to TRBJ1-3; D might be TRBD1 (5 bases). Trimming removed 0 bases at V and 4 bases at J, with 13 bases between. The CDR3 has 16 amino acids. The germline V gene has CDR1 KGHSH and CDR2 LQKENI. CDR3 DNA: TGTGCCAGCTCACCACCGCGAGGGGAAGTAGGAAACACCATATATTTT. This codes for CASSPPRGEVGNTIYF.

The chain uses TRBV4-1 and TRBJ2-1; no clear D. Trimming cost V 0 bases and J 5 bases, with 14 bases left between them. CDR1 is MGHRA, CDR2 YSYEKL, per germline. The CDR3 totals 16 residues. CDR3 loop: CASSQDRAGQNNEQFF. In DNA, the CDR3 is TGCGCCAGCAGCCAAGATAGGGCAGGTCAGAACAATGAGCAGTTCTTC.

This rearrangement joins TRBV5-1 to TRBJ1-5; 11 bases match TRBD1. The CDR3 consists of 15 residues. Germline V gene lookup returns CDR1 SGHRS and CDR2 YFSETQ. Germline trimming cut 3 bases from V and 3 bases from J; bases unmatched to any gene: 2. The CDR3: CASSSGQGDNQPQHF. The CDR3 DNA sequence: TGCGCCAGCAGCTCGGGACAGGGGGACAATCAGCCCCAGCATTTT.

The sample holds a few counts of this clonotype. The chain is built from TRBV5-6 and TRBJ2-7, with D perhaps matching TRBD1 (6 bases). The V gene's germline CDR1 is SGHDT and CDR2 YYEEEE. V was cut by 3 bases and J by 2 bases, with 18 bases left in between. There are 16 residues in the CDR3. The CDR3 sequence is CASSSALQGRTYEQYF. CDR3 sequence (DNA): TGTGCCAGCAGCTCAGCCCTACAGGGCCGTACCTACGAGCAGTACTTC.

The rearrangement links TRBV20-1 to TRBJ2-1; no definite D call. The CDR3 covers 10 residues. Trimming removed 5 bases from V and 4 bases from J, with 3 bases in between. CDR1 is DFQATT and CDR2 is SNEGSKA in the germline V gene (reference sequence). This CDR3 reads CSAGYNEQFF. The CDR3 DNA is TGCAGTGCTGGATACAATGAGCAGTTCTTC.

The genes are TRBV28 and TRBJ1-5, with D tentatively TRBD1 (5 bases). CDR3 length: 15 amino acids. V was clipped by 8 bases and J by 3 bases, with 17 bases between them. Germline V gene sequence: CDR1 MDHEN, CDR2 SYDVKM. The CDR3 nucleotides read TGTGCCAGCCACTTGGGGGGTCGGGCCAATCAGCCCCAGCATTTT. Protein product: CASHLGGRANQPQHF.

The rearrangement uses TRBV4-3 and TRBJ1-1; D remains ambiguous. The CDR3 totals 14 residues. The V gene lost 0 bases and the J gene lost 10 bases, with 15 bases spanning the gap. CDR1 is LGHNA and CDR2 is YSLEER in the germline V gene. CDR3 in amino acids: CASSQEVVRQRAFF. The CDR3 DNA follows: TGCGCCAGCAGCCAAGAAGTAGTTCGCCAGAGAGCTTTCTTT.

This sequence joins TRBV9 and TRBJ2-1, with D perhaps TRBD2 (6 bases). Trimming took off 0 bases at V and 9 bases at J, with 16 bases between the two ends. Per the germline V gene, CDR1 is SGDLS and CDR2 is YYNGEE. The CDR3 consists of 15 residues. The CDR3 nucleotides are TGTGCCAGCAGCGTAGATCCGGGAGTTTCACGTGAGCAGTTCTTC. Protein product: CASSVDPGVSREQFF.

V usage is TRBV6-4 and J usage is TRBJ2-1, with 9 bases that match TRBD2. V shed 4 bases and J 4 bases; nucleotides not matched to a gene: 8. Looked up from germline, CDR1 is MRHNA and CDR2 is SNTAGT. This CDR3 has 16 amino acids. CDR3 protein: CASSVRAGGNYNEQFF. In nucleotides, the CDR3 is TGTGCCAGCAGTGTCAGAGCGGGAGGAAATTACAATGAGCAGTTCTTC.

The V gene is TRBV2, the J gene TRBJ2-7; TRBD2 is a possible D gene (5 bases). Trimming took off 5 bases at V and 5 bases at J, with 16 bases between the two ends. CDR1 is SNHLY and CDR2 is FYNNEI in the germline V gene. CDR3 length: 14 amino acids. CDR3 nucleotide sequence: TGTGCCAGCAGTTCAACTAGATCCCTCGACGAGCAGTACTTC. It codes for CASSSTRSLDEQYF.

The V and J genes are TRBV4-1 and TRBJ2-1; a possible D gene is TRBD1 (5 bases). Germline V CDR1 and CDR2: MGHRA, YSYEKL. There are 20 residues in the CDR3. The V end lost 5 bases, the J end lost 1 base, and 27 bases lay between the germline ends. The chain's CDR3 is CASSNTLVPIGPGSYNEQFF. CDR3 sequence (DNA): TGCGCCAGCAGCAATACCCTAGTGCCAATAGGCCCAGGGTCCTACAATGAGCAGTTCTTC.

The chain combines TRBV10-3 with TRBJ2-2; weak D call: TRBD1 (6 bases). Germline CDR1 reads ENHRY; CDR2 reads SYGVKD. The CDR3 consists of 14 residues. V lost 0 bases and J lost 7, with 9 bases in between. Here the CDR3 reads CAISESKDSGELFF. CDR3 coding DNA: TGTGCCATCAGTGAGTCGAAGGACAGCGGGGAGCTGTTTTTT.